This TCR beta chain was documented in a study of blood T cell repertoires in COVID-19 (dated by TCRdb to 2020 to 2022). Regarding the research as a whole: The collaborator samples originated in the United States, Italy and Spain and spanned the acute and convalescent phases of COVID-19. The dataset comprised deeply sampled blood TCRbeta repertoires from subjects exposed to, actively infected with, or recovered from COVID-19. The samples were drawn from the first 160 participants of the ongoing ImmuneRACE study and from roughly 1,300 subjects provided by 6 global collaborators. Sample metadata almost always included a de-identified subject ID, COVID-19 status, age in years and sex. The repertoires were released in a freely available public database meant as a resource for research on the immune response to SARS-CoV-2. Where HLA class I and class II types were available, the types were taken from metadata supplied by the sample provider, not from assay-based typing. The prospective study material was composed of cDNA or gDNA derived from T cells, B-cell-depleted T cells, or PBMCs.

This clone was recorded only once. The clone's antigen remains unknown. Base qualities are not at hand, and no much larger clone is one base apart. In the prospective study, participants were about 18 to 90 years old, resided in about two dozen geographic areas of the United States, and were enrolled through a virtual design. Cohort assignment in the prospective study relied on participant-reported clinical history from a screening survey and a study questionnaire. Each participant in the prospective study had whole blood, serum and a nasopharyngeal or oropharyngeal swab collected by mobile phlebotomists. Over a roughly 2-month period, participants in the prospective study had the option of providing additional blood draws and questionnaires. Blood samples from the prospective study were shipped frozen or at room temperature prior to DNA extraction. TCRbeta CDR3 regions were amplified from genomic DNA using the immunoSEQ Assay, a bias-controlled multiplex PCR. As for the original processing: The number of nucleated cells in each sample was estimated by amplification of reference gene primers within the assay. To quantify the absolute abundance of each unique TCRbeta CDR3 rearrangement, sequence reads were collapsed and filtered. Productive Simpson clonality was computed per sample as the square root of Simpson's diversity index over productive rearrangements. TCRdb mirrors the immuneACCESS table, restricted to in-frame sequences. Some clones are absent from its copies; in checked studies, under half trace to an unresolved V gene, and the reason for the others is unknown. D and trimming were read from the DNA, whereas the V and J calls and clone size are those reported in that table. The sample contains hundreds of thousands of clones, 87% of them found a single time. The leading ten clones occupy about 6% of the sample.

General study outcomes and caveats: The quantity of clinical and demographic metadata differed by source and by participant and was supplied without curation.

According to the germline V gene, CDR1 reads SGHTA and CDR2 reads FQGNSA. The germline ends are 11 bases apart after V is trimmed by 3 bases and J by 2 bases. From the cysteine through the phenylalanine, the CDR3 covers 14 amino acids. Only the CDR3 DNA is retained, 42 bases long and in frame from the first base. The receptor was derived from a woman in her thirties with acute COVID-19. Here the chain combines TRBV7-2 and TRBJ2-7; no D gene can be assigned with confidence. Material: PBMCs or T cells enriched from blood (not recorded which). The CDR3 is CASSFGDLAYEQYF. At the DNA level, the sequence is TGTGCCAGCAGCTTTGGTGACTTGGCCTACGAGCAGTACTTC.